This record covers a single T cell receptor (beta chain). Its matching antigen is unknown. This sample was taken from a study of tumor-infiltrating lymphocytes in primary liver carcinoma. Study background: Resection treated the patients' primary liver carcinoma.

Findings of the study overall: Between tumor regions, pairs overlapped more than tumor-adjacent and tumor-blood pairs did.

Blood RNA was derived from unsorted whole blood, and germline DNA was extracted too. With chronic HBV infection, the patients were also treatment-naive. Researchers reported drawing about 4.1 milliliters of peripheral blood before surgery. Starting from 500 ng of total RNA, TCR beta cDNA was produced with a primer in the constant region. ARM-PCR, slightly modified, supplied the TCR beta libraries through three nested multiplex PCR rounds. TCRdb used MiXCR to reprocess the multiplex PCR reads, holding one entry per CDR3 protein. In the table there are approximately 330,000 distinct CDR3 sequences, approximately 64% of which are singletons. The sequenced sample was peripheral blood. This sequence originates from a man aged 40-55 years with primary liver carcinoma and hepatitis B virus infection.

Here the CDR3 DNA reads TGCAGCGTTGATCATGGAGTGGGAGTAGCAGATACGCAGTATTTT. It specifies CSVDHGVGVADTQYF. V is TRBV29-1 and J is TRBJ2-3; D may be TRBD2 (5 bases). V lost 3 bases to trimming and J lost 4 bases, with 17 bases between them. The CDR3 is made up of 15 amino acids. Germline values: CDR1 SQVTM, CDR2 ANQGSEA.